A single sample gave rise to the 17 T cell receptor beta chains below, sequenced in a study of blood T cells in healthy people across ages. A J-beta primer mix and a sample-barcoded 5' primer were used in a second PCR of about 7 to 12 cycles. MiXCR, applied by TCRdb to the 5' RACE reads, yields one record per CDR3 protein. This table has 650,000 or so distinct CDR3 sequences, 45% to 60% appearing once. The specimen was blood. The receptors were gathered from a woman aged 80 or older in good health.

In this sample, this clonotype turned up many times. The chain links TRBV5-4 to TRBJ2-1; D ambiguous. This CDR3 spans 12 amino acids. Deletions cut 4 bases from V and 3 bases from J, with 5 bases between. The germline CDR1 and CDR2 sequences are SGHNT and YYREEE (reference sequence). CDR3 coding DNA: TGTGCCAGCAGCATAGACTACAATGAGCAGTTCTTC. The encoded protein is CASSIDYNEQFF.

As concerns this clonotype: One junction end disagrees with the germline gene, perhaps due to a read error. CDR3 in amino acids: CTSSARPGDTQYF. Here the CDR3 DNA reads TGCACCAGCAGCGCCCGTCCCGGCGATACGCAGTATTTT. The V call is TRBV5-1, the J call TRBJ2-3; no clear D. Germline V gene sequence: CDR1 SGHRS, CDR2 YFSETQ. The CDR3 is 13 amino acids.

The table lists this clonotype with many counts. The rearrangement uses TRBV6-6 and TRBJ2-7; D could derive from TRBD1 or TRBD2 (5 bases each). V was clipped by 6 bases and J by 1 base, with 13 bases between them. Germline CDR1 reads MNHNY; CDR2 reads SVGAGI (reference sequence). CDR3 length: 14 amino acids. The CDR3 DNA follows: TGTGCCAGCAGAACCGGGGCCTCTTCCTACGAGCAGTACTTC. This codes for CASRTGASSYEQYF.

This clonotype showed up many times. V usage is TRBV11-2 and J usage is TRBJ2-1; D is perhaps TRBD2 (5 bases). Germline lookup yields CDR1 SGHAT and CDR2 FQNNGV. V lost 4 bases and J lost 9, with 16 bases in between. The CDR3 totals 14 residues. For the CDR3, the DNA is TGTGCCAGCAGCTCCAATGGGTACCGGGGTGAGCAGTTCTTC. As protein: CASSSNGYRGEQFF.

Only a few counts were recorded for this clonotype. The chain carries TRBV12-3 or TRBV12-4 and TRBJ1-3; D possibly corresponds to TRBD1 (5 bases). Trimming removed 5 bases from V and 7 bases from J, with 9 bases in between. This CDR3 region has 12 residues. CDR3 sequence reads: CASSAGWNTIYF. The CDR3 DNA reads as TGTGCCAGCAGTGCAGGGTGGAACACCATATATTTT.

Comment on this clonotype: A junction end diverges from the germline sequence, so it may reflect a read error. The V gene is TRBV10-3, the J gene TRBJ1-1; the D is unclear. Germline V gene data show CDR1 as ENHRY and CDR2 as SYGVKD. The CDR3 spans 13 residues. CDR3 amino acids: CAIGESKGTEAFF. For the CDR3, the DNA is TGTGCCATCGGTGAGTCAAAGGGAACTGAAGCTTTCTTT.

For this clonotype: A clone one base away is much larger, so this may be a read error. The V call is TRBV12-3 or TRBV12-4, the J call TRBJ1-5, with D possibly being TRBD1 (6 bases). The CDR3 is 16 amino acids. This CDR3 reads CAGSLLTGFVNQPQHF. The CDR3 DNA reads TGTGCCGGCAGTTTACTCACAGGGTTCGTCAATCAGCCCCAGCATTTT.

Details on this clonotype: Compared with germline, one end of the junction differs, possibly owing to a read error. The chain combines TRBV3-1 with TRBJ2-7; 8 nucleotides agree with TRBD1. This CDR3 is built from 19 residues. Germline CDR1 LGHDT, CDR2 YNNKEL (reference sequence). CDR3 DNA: TGTGCCAGCAGCCAATTCGCCGGACAGGGAGGAGTAGTCACCTACGGGCAGTACTTC. It specifies CASSQFAGQGGVVTYGQYF.

Ten or more counts support this clonotype. The chain uses TRBV3-1 and TRBJ2-7; 8 bases align to TRBD2. The V and J ends lost 0 bases and 6 bases, in that order; junction bases with no gene match: 10. CDR1 LGHDT and CDR2 YNNKEL come from the germline V gene (reference sequence). This CDR3 comprises 16 residues. CDR3 DNA sequence: TGTGCCAGCAGCCAAGAGGGCGCGGGAGGACGAGTCGAGCAGTACTTC. It specifies CASSQEGAGGRVEQYF.

The table lists this clonotype with a few counts. The chain combines TRBV5-1 with TRBJ2-2, with D uncertain. Germline V lookup: CDR1 SGHRS, CDR2 YFSETQ. V shed 3 bases and J shed 7 bases, with 4 bases lying between them. The CDR3 spans 11 residues. CDR3 nucleotides: TGCGCCAGCAGCTATATCGGGGAGCTGTTTTTT. Protein product: CASSYIGELFF.

In the case of this clonotype: A much larger clone differs by one base, so this may be a read error. The V gene is TRBV24-1, the J gene TRBJ2-3; TRBD2 matches at 10 bases. Germline CDR1 reads KGHDR; CDR2 reads SFDVKD. There are 15 residues in the CDR3. The CDR3 sequence is CATSDFTSGTDPQYF. The CDR3 DNA is TGTGCCACCAGTGATTTCACTAGCGGGACAGATCCGCAGTATTTT.

The chain recombines TRBV14 with TRBJ2-7; TRBD2 agrees at 7 bases. CDR1 is SGHDN, CDR2 FVKESK, per germline. The CDR3 is made up of 15 amino acids. Unmatched junction bases numbered 9, after V lost 5 bases and J lost 2 bases. CDR3 protein: CASSIRSSGPYEQYF. CDR3 DNA: TGTGCCAGCAGCATACGGTCTAGCGGACCCTACGAGCAGTACTTC. Full variable domain (rest looked up from reference TRBV14 and TRBJ2-7): EAGVTQFPSHSVIEKGQTVTLRCDPISGHDNLYWYRRVMGKEIKFLLHFVKESKQDESGMPNNRFLAERTGGTYSTLKVQPAELEDSGVYFCASSIRSSGPYEQYFGPGTRLTVT.

The V gene is TRBV2, the J gene TRBJ2-1; the match to TRBD1 covers 9 bases. This CDR3 has 15 amino acids. The junction had 13 bases not matched to a gene; V was cut back by 6 bases and J by 10 bases. Germline loops: CDR1 SNHLY, CDR2 FYNNEI. CDR3 region: CASRKPGQGSYEQFF. The CDR3 bases are TGTGCCAGCAGGAAACCGGGACAGGGAAGCTACGAGCAGTTCTTC.

V is TRBV11-2 and J is TRBJ1-2; possibly TRBD1 for D (5 bases). V lost 0 bases and J lost 8, with 10 bases in between. CDR1 SGHAT and CDR2 FQNNGV come from the germline V gene. CDR3 length equals 13 residues. CDR3 in amino acids: CASSLDREYGYTF. CDR3 bases: TGTGCCAGCAGCTTAGACAGGGAGTACGGCTACACCTTC.

V and J are TRBV28 and TRBJ2-5, with a possible D match to TRBD1 (6 bases). V was clipped by 3 bases and J by 3 bases, with 14 bases between them. Germline values: CDR1 MDHEN, CDR2 SYDVKM. The CDR3 is 15 residues long. CDR3 in amino acids: CASSFNRVLEETQYF. DNA of the CDR3: TGTGCCAGCAGTTTCAACAGGGTCCTTGAAGAGACCCAGTACTTC.

This clonotype occurred many times. The chain is built from TRBV7-9 and TRBJ1-4; D uncertain. The CDR3 is 15 amino acids. V dropped 1 base and J dropped 8 bases, with 14 bases sitting between them. Germline V gives CDR1 SEHNR, CDR2 FQNEAQ (reference sequence). In nucleotides, the CDR3 is TGTGCCAGCAGCTTAGGAAACAGCCCAGCGGAAAAACTGTTTTTT. It specifies CASSLGNSPAEKLFF.

The rearrangement joins TRBV7-9 to TRBJ2-3, with TRBD2 matching over 12 bases. V lost 0 bases and J lost 6; bases outside the gene matches: 13. The CDR3 totals 19 residues. Germline V gives CDR1 SEHNR, CDR2 FQNEAQ (reference sequence). Here the CDR3 reads CASSLATLAGGRLSDTQYF. The DNA of the CDR3 is TGTGCCAGCAGCTTAGCGACACTAGCGGGGGGCCGTCTCTCGGATACGCAGTATTTT. Together with reference TRBV7-9 and TRBJ2-3, the CDR3 gives the full variable domain: DTGVSQNPRHKITKRGQNVTFRCDPISEHNRLYWYRQTLGQGPEFLTYFQNEAQLEKSRLLSDRFSAERPKGSFSTLEIQRTEQGDSAMYLCASSLATLAGGRLSDTQYFGPGTRLTVL.